The TCR beta chain described here comes from a study of cytomegalovirus exposure and HLA in healthy donors. The PCR used 60 Vbeta and 13 Jbeta primers. TCRdb's copy holds only in-frame clones and misses some; the assay was immunoSEQ multiplex PCR. This sample carries roughly 200,000 clones, about 80% of them seen once, and the ten largest clones take over 0.5%. The CDR3 has 14 amino acids. Between the trimmed V and J ends, which lost 8 bases and 1 base, there was a span of 11 bases. Germline V gene data show CDR1 as SNHLY and CDR2 as FYNNEI. Sequenced sample: PBMCs. The receptor's source is a woman aged 40-49 years in good health and CMV-seronegative. The chain joins TRBV2 to TRBJ2-2; D unresolved. The CDR3 region has the DNA TGTGCCAGCGGCCCGGAGAAGAACACCGGGGAGCTGTTTTTT. Protein sequence: CASGPEKNTGELFF.